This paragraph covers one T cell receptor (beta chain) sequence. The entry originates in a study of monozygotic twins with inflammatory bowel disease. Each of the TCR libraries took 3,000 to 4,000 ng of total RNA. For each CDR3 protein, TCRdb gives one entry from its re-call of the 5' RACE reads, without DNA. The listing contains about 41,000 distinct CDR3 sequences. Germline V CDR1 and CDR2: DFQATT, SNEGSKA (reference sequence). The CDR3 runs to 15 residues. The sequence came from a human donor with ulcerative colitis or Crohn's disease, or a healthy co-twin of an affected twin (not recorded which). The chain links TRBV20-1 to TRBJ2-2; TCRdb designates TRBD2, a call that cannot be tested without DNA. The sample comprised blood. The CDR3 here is CSARDRAGGTGELFF.